This TCR beta chain emerged from a study of cytomegalovirus exposure and HLA in healthy donors (TCRdb year 2017). Background for the entire study: The 666 repertoires of the first cohort and the approximately 130 validation repertoires were produced on the same platform, according to a later analysis. To predict cytomegalovirus infection status, the study brought together high-throughput TCR immunosequencing, statistical association of individual TCRs with disease status, and machine learning. In addition to the first cohort of 666 subjects, a separate validation cohort of 120 different subjects was used. The study aimed to test whether signatures of past pathogen exposure could be identified by cataloging public T cell receptors. Here is what the overall study found, with its caveats: The validation cohort had no HLA typing available for a later analysis, so co-occurrence within that cohort was assessed over all 120 or so repertoires. The study gave a list of over 150 TCR beta chains associated with cytomegalovirus. In vitro tests confirmed that three of the cytomegalovirus-associated TCR beta chains recognize cytomegalovirus antigens. Cytomegalovirus status was reported to be diagnosed by the classifier with high specificity and sensitivity in both the original and validation cohorts. The authors suggested that the approach could potentially be extended to other disease states and immunological phenotypes. Subsequent analysis determined that TCRs grouped into clusters in the first cohort also showed a tendency toward co-occurrence across the 130 or so validation repertoires, and approximately 93% of cluster scores exceeded 0. Most TCR sequences were seen in very few donors, while some public TCRs were found in many individuals.

There are a few counts of this clone. Its antigen is currently not known. Base qualities are missing; no much larger clone stands one base away. The method behind the library was the immunoSEQ multiplex PCR assay. Concerning the study's data processing: A statistical classification framework was built for diagnosing cytomegalovirus status from the catalog of TCR beta chain sequences. In its TCRdb copy, this immuneACCESS table keeps in-frame sequences only and misses some clones. Where compared with another copy, unresolved V genes explain less than half of these, and the others have no known cause. The V and J calls and clone size come from that table; D and trimming were worked out from the DNA. This sample comprises about 130,000 clones, 89% of them detected only once. Jointly, the top ten make up over 3% of the sample. The CDR3 sequence holds 13 residues, the cysteine and phenylalanine included. CDR3 DNA only is kept here, 39 bases in frame from base 1. V has 8 bases trimmed and J has 3 bases trimmed; junction bases matching no gene number 6. The germline V gene encodes CDR1 MDHEN and CDR2 SYDVKM.

Donors formed part of the validation cohort, which comprised over a hundred subjects and was distinct from the first cohort of under 850 subjects. The sequence came from a man in his thirties or forties in good health and CMV-seronegative. The V and J genes are TRBV28 and TRBJ2-7; 8 of the junction bases match TRBD2. Source material: PBMCs. In nucleotides, the sequence is TGTGCCAGCGAGGGACTAGAAAACTACGAGCAGTACTTC. The translation is CASEGLENYEQYF.